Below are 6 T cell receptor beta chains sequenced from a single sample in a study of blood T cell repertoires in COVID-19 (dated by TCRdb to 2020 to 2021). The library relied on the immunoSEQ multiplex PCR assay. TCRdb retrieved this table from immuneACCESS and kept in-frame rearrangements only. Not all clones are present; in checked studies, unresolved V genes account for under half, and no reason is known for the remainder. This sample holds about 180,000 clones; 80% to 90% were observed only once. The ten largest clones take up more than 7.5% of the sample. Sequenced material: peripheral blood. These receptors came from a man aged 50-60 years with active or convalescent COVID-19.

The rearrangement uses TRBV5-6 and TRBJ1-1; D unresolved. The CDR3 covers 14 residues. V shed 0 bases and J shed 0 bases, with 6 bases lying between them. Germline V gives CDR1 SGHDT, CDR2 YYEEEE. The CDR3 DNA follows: TGTGCCAGCAGCTTGGGCCTAATGAACACTGAAGCTTTCTTT. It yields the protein CASSLGLMNTEAFF.

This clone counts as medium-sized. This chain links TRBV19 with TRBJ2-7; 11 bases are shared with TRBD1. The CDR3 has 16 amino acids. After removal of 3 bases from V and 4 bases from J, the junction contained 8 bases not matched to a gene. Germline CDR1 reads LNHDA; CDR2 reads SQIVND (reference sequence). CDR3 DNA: TGTGCCAGTAGTATTGCCGGACAGGGGGCGATTTACGAGCAGTACTTC. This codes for CASSIAGQGAIYEQYF.

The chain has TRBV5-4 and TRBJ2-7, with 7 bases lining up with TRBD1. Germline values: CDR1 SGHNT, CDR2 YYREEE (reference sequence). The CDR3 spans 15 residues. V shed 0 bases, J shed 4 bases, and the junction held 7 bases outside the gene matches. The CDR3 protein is CASSLVEGGLYEQYF. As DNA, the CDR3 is TGTGCCAGCAGCTTGGTTGAAGGGGGCTTGTACGAGCAGTACTTC.

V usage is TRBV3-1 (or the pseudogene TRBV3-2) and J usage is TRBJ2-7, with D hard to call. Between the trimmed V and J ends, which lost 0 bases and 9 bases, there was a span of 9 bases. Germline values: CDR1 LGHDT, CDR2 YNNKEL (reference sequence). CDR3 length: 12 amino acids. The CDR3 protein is CASSQDLRVQYF. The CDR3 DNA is TGTGCCAGCAGCCAAGATCTGAGAGTGCAGTACTTC.

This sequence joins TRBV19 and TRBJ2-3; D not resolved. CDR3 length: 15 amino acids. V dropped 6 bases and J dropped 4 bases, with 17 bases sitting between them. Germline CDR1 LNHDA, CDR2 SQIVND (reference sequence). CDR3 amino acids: CASSPPLGAADTQYF. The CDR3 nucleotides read TGTGCCAGTAGCCCTCCTTTAGGAGCCGCAGATACGCAGTATTTT.

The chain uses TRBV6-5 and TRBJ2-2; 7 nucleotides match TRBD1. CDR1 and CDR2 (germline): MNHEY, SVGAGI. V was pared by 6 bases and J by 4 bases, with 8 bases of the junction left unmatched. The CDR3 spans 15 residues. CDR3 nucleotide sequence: TGTGCCAGCAGAGACTACAGGGGTGGCACCGGGGAGCTGTTTTTT. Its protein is CASRDYRGGTGELFF.